This T cell receptor beta chain was captured in a study of blood T cell repertoires in COVID-19 (dated by TCRdb to the early 2020s). Regarding the study in general: Collaborator samples came from the United States, Italy and Spain and covered acute and convalescent phases of COVID-19. The repertoires were made available in a free public database intended to serve as a resource for research on the immune response to SARS-CoV-2. The prospective study material was composed of cDNA or gDNA derived from T cells, B-cell-depleted T cells, or PBMCs. The samples were drawn from the first 160 participants of the ongoing ImmuneRACE study and from 1,200 or so subjects provided by 6 global collaborators. Subjects who had been exposed to COVID-19, were actively infected with it, or had recovered from it provided the deeply sampled blood TCRbeta repertoires that made up the dataset. The sample metadata nearly always contained a de-identified subject ID, COVID-19 status, age in years and sex. Where available, HLA class I and class II types were taken from metadata supplied by the sample provider and were not determined by assay-based typing.

The germline ends are 11 bases apart after V is trimmed by 4 bases and J by 3 bases. CDR1 and CDR2 are read off the germline V gene as SGHDT and YYEEEE. Measured from the cysteine to the phenylalanine, the CDR3 is 13 residues long. The DNA shown is the 39-base CDR3, in frame from base 1. General conclusions and limits of the study: The amount of clinical and demographic metadata varied by source and participant and was provided uncurated.

In the prospective study, participants were about 18 to 89 years old, resided in 24 geographic areas of the United States, and were enrolled through a virtual design. To assign participants to cohorts, the prospective study relied on clinical history that participants themselves reported in a screening survey and a study questionnaire. Recovered participants in ImmuneRACE Cohort 3 were defined as having two consecutive negative NP/OP PCR tests, clearance from a healthcare professional, or resolution of symptoms. Each participant in the prospective study had whole blood, serum and a nasopharyngeal or oropharyngeal swab collected by mobile phlebotomists. Prospective study participants could optionally give additional blood draws and questionnaires over an approximately 2-month period. Blood samples from the prospective study were shipped frozen or at room temperature prior to DNA extraction. With respect to this clone: Its binding antigen is unknown. No per-base quality is available; no much larger clone lies one base away.

The immunoSEQ Assay, a bias-controlled multiplex PCR, was used to amplify TCRbeta CDR3 regions from genomic DNA. Turning to the authors' computational methods: Within the assay, amplification of reference gene primers was used to estimate how many nucleated cells each sample contained. To quantify the absolute abundance of each unique TCRbeta CDR3 rearrangement, sequence reads were collapsed and filtered. For each sample, productive Simpson clonality was calculated by taking the square root of Simpson's diversity index across productive rearrangements. Sourced from immuneACCESS, this table was stored by TCRdb with only in-frame sequences that have V and J called. A share of the clones is absent; for the studies checked, an unresolved V gene accounts for under half, and the remainder has no known explanation. Clonal size and the V and J genes are those of that table, whereas D and trimming came from the DNA. Within this sample are a few hundred thousand clones, with 88% of them counted one time only. The ten largest account for about 1.1% of the sample.

The TCR was taken from a young woman who had recovered from COVID-19. The rearranged chain carries TRBV5-6 and TRBJ2-7; the D gene is perhaps TRBD2, from 5 matching bases. Sequenced input: PBMCs or T cells enriched from blood (not recorded which). The CDR3 protein is CASSLLSGYEQYF. The DNA sequence is as follows: TGTGCCAGCAGCCTGTTGAGCGGCTACGAGCAGTACTTC.